Listed below are T cell receptor beta chains from one sample, sequenced in a study of blood T cell repertoires in COVID-19. Sequencing used immunoSEQ multiplex PCR; TCRdb keeps in-frame clones, though not all of them. The sample has fewer than 70,000 clones; roughly 84% are singletons. Specimen: peripheral blood. The receptors derive from a man aged 45-65 years with active COVID-19. Both conserved end residues are part of each CDR3. A D gene is named only where the DNA matches it firmly. A clone size is listed for some rows: how often the clone was seen (once, few, many), or a class if it is expanded.

>.|.|TRBV5-1|TRBJ1-4
TGCGCCAGCAGCTTCGGGGGGTTTAATGAAAAACTGTTTTTT
CASSFGGFNEKLFF
>.|.|TRBV4-1|TRBJ2-5
TGCGCCAGCAGCCAAACCCCACTAGAGACCCAGTACTTC
CASSQTPLETQYF
>.|TRBD1|TRBV5-8|TRBJ2-7
TGTGCCAGCAGCTTCGTTTCTTCCGGGACAGATTACGAGCAGTACTTC
CASSFVSSGTDYEQYF
>.|.|TRBV6-5|TRBJ2-1
TGTGCCAGCAGTTACAGACGGGGTGAGCAGTTCTTC
CASSYRRGEQFF
>.|TRBD1|TRBV27|TRBJ1-1
TGTGCCAGCACCCGGACAGGGACGAACACTGAAGCTTTCTTT
CASTRTGTNTEAFF
>.|TRBD2|TRBV10-3|TRBJ2-3
TGTGCCATCAGTGAGTCGGGGGGGGATACGCAGTATTTT
CAISESGGDTQYF
>.|TRBD2|TRBV4-1|TRBJ2-3
TGCGCCAGCAGCCAAGGGACTAGCGGGAGGGCGGCCACAGATACGCAGTATTTT
CASSQGTSGRAATDTQYF
>medium-sized|TRBD1|TRBV6-5|TRBJ2-7
TGTGCCAGCAGTTACACCGAGGGGGCTCTAGAGCAGTACTTC
CASSYTEGALEQYF
>once|TRBD1|TRBV2|TRBJ1-1
TGTGCCACCACGGGACAGGGGGCGGCTTTCTTT
CATTGQGAAFF
>few|TRBD1|TRBV7-6|TRBJ2-1
TGTGCCAGCAGCTTCCGGGGACAGGGGGCTATAAGCTCCTACAATGAGCAGTTCTTC
CASSFRGQGAISSYNEQFF
>once|TRBD2|TRBV6-4|TRBJ2-1
TGTGCCAGCGACCACGGGACTAGTTACAATGAGCAGTTCTTC
CASDHGTSYNEQFF
>.|TRBD2|TRBV6-2/TRBV6-3|TRBJ2-5
TGTGCCAGCAGTTACTCGCCTGGCGGGGGGGCGCGGCAAGAGACCCAGTACTTC
CASSYSPGGGARQETQYF
>.|.|TRBV27|TRBJ1-6
TGTGCCAGCAGCACACAGGGTGTCTCCTATAATTCACCCCTCCACTTT
CASSTQGVSYNSPLHF
>few|.|TRBV5-1|TRBJ2-5
TGCGCCAGCAGCTTGGGAGATCCCGGAGCTAGTCTGGAGACCCAGTACTTC
CASSLGDPGASLETQYF
>.|.|TRBV12-3/TRBV12-4|TRBJ1-2
TGTGCCAGCAGACCTACAGGGCACGGCTACACCTTC
CASRPTGHGYTF
>.|.|TRBV27|TRBJ2-1
TGTGCCAGCAGTTTAAGGGTTTGGGGGGAGAACGGAAATGAGCAGTTCTTC
CASSLRVWGENGNEQFF
>.|.|TRBV20-1|TRBJ1-3
TGCAGTGCTAGAGATCAAAACACCATATATTTT
CSARDQNTIYF
>.|TRBD2|TRBV7-6|TRBJ2-2
TGTGCCAGCAGCTTGGCGGGAGCAGTCACCGGGGAGCTGTTTTTT
CASSLAGAVTGELFF
>.|.|TRBV6-5|TRBJ1-5
TGTGCCAGCAGTTACGACAGGTACAATCAGCCCCAGCATTTT
CASSYDRYNQPQHF
>.|TRBD1|TRBV6-5|TRBJ1-2
TGTGCCAGCAGTTACCGGGGACAGGTGAGCGGCTACACCTTC
CASSYRGQVSGYTF
>.|TRBD2|TRBV7-9|TRBJ2-7
TGTGCCAGCAGCATTCCGGGACTAGCGTCCGAGCAGTACTTC
CASSIPGLASEQYF
>.|.|TRBV18|TRBJ2-2
TGTGCCAGCTCACCGTTACAACAGGGAAACACCGGGGAGCTGTTTTTT
CASSPLQQGNTGELFF
>.|TRBD2|TRBV5-5|TRBJ2-7
TGTGCCAGCAGCGGTGGAGGCAGCGGGAGAGTGTACGAGCAGTACTTC
CASSGGGSGRVYEQYF
>.|.|TRBV5-4|TRBJ2-5
TGTGCCAGCAGCTTGGCCGGTGGGGGCGGGGAGACCCAGTACTTC
CASSLAGGGGETQYF
>once|.|TRBV4-3|TRBJ2-7
TGCGCCAGCAGCCAAGACGCTATCTCCTACGAGCAGTACTTC
CASSQDAISYEQYF
>.|.|TRBV11-2|TRBJ2-5
TGTGCCAGCAGCTTAGAACAGGAGACCCAGTACTTC
CASSLEQETQYF
>.|.|TRBV18|TRBJ2-1
TGTGCCAGCTCACCGATCGGCGCCGGGGTTTACAATGAGCAGTTCTTC
CASSPIGAGVYNEQFF
>.|TRBD2|TRBV7-9|TRBJ2-1
TGTGCCAGCAGCTTAGGTCCAGCGGGAGATAATGAGCAGTTCTTC
CASSLGPAGDNEQFF
>few|.|TRBV12-5|TRBJ2-7
TGTGCTAGTGGTTTGCGCAGGACAGCCCTATACGAGCAGTACTTC
CASGLRRTALYEQYF
>once|.|TRBV27|TRBJ2-3
TGTGCCAGCAGTCCCGCATGGGTAGGCGGAGATACGCAGTATTTT
CASSPAWVGGDTQYF
>.|TRBD2|TRBV5-4|TRBJ2-3
TGTGCCAGCACCGGGACTAGGTATTCAGATACGCAGTATTTT
CASTGTRYSDTQYF
>.|TRBD1|TRBV5-1|TRBJ1-2
TGCGCCAGCAGCCTTCCGGGACAGGGGACCTATGGCTACACCTTC
CASSLPGQGTYGYTF
>.|TRBD1|TRBV5-1|TRBJ1-4
TGCGCCAGCAGCCCGACAGGGGTTGGCGAAAAACTGTTTTTT
CASSPTGVGEKLFF
>.|TRBD1|TRBV7-8|TRBJ2-2
TGTGCCAGCAGCCGCAGGGGGTTGGCCACCGGGGAGCTGTTTTTT
CASSRRGLATGELFF
>.|TRBD2|TRBV2|TRBJ2-1
TGTGCCAGCAGAGGCGGACTAGCGGGTTGGGAGCAGTTCTTC
CASRGGLAGWEQFF
>.|.|TRBV24-1|TRBJ2-3
TGTGCCACCAGTGACGGGACAGGTAAGGGAGGGACAGATACGCAGTATTTT
CATSDGTGKGGTDTQYF